The rows below give T cell receptor beta chains drawn from one sample of a study of T cell changes during pregnancy in multiple sclerosis. Clones were sequenced by immunoSEQ multiplex PCR, and TCRdb holds only the in-frame ones, with some missing. Found here are about 66,000 clones, roughly nine tenths of them singletons; the top ten hold 5.3%. The sample in question was CD8+ T cells from peripheral blood mononuclear cells, obtained before pregnancy. Receptors were obtained from a female donor with multiple sclerosis, enrolled in a pregnancy study. CDR3s include the opening cysteine and the closing phenylalanine or tryptophan. D genes are given only for firm matches.

TRBJ2-1	TRBV5-6	TRBD2	15	CASSLAGDGGNEQFF
TRBJ1-2	TRBV6-4	NA	16	CASSDTPQALPGGYTF
TRBJ2-1	TRBV9	NA	15	CASSVEGSRGNEQFF
TRBJ2-7	TRBV6-5	TRBD1	15	CASSYQGQGLYEQYF
TRBJ2-4	TRBV7-8	TRBD1	15	CASSFVEGPRDSQYF
TRBJ2-7	TRBV6-5	TRBD2	14	CASSYSSGGPEQYF
TRBJ1-2	TRBV5-1	TRBD1	15	CASSLNDRGGYGYTF
TRBJ1-1	TRBV29-1	NA	13	CSVRRADTTEAFF
TRBJ2-7	TRBV27	NA	17	CASSPSSGDGSFYEQYF
TRBJ2-1	TRBV7-8	TRBD1	15	CASSDRDRGMYEQFF
TRBJ1-5	TRBV5-6	TRBD1	17	CASSLRDREEWHQPQHF
TRBJ1-2	TRBV7-2	TRBD1	16	CASSLGPQGANYGYTF
TRBJ2-5	TRBV7-9	NA	14	CASSSLEGSETQYF
TRBJ2-7	TRBV7-2	NA	14	CASRPLTTPYEQYF
TRBJ1-5	TRBV5-6	NA	17	CASSSAGELFSNQPQHF
TRBJ2-2	TRBV15	NA	11	CATSRGPELFF
TRBJ1-6	TRBV11-2	TRBD1	14	CASSSQGDNSPLHF
TRBJ2-3	TRBV5-6	TRBD1	16	CASSLAGTGSTDTQYF
TRBJ2-3	TRBV7-3	TRBD2	19	CASSRPTSGGTTSTDTQYF
TRBJ1-5	TRBV19	NA	13	CASSMGSNQPQHF
TRBJ2-7	TRBV13	TRBD1	15	CASSLNQGALYEQYF
TRBJ2-7	TRBV11-2	NA	11	CASSATYEQYF
TRBJ2-7	TRBV6-1	NA	15	CASSEVPRRAGEQYF
TRBJ1-1	TRBV27	TRBD1	14	CASHPNRGNTEAFF
TRBJ2-7	TRBV14	TRBD1	18	CASSQDLVGQGISYEQYF
TRBJ1-3	TRBV6-5	TRBD1	14	CASSYSTGVDTIYF
TRBJ2-5	TRBV4-2	TRBD2	14	CASRGAGEPETQYF
TRBJ1-2	TRBV7-6	TRBD1	15	CASSPKTGGHYGYTF
TRBJ2-7	TRBV6-5	NA	14	CASSYRGSAYEQYF
TRBJ2-2	TRBV10-1	TRBD2	16	CASSESSSGVTGELFF